This is a list of T cell receptor beta chains from one sample in a study of siplizumab effects on memory and regulatory T cells. The repertoire was sequenced with immunoSEQ multiplex PCR; TCRdb's copy has only in-frame clones and lacks some. The data show 110,000 or so clones, just under 95% seen once. Sequencing was done on a sample of non-Treg CD4+ T cells sorted from blood. The receptor set was obtained from a human donor in good health. CDR3s include the opening cysteine and the closing phenylalanine or tryptophan. Fields, in order: V gene, clone size, J gene, D gene, CDR3 protein, CDR3 DNA. D genes are given only for firm matches. Clone size is given for some rows only: seen once, a few or many times, or a class if the clone is expanded.

v_gene: TRBV19
abundance: .
j_gene: TRBJ2-7
d_gene: TRBD1
CDR3aa: CASSTLQGSEQYF
CDR3nt: TGTGCCAGTAGTACCCTACAGGGGAGCGAGCAGTACTTC

v_gene: TRBV9
abundance: .
j_gene: TRBJ2-2
d_gene: TRBD1
CDR3aa: CASSVRPDRVNTGELFF
CDR3nt: TGTGCCAGCAGCGTACGACCGGACAGGGTGAACACCGGGGAGCTGTTTTTT

v_gene: TRBV14
abundance: .
j_gene: TRBJ2-2
d_gene: .
CDR3aa: CASEQGFNTGELFF
CDR3nt: TGTGCCAGTGAACAGGGCTTCAACACCGGGGAGCTGTTTTTT

v_gene: TRBV7-2
abundance: .
j_gene: TRBJ1-5
d_gene: .
CDR3aa: CASSFGQNDRPQHF
CDR3nt: TGTGCCAGCAGCTTTGGACAGAACGACCGGCCCCAGCATTTT

v_gene: TRBV5-5
abundance: .
j_gene: TRBJ1-4
d_gene: TRBD1
CDR3aa: CASSVGQLATNEKLFF
CDR3nt: TGTGCCAGCAGCGTGGGACAGCTTGCAACTAATGAAAAACTGTTTTTT

v_gene: TRBV29-1
abundance: .
j_gene: TRBJ1-2
d_gene: .
CDR3aa: CSVKSGYGYTF
CDR3nt: TGCAGCGTTAAATCAGGGTATGGCTACACCTTC

v_gene: TRBV18
abundance: .
j_gene: TRBJ1-1
d_gene: .
CDR3aa: CASSPTTDSAEAFF
CDR3nt: TGTGCCAGCTCACCTACGACGGACAGTGCTGAAGCTTTCTTT

v_gene: TRBV7-9
abundance: .
j_gene: TRBJ1-2
d_gene: .
CDR3aa: CASSLMGAIYGYTF
CDR3nt: TGTGCCAGCAGCTTAATGGGGGCAATCTATGGCTACACCTTC

v_gene: TRBV6-4
abundance: .
j_gene: TRBJ1-3
d_gene: .
CDR3aa: CASSDNGNTIYF
CDR3nt: TGTGCCAGCAGTGACAATGGAAACACCATATATTTT

v_gene: TRBV28
abundance: .
j_gene: TRBJ1-5
d_gene: .
CDR3aa: CASSLPYSATGGRPQHF
CDR3nt: TGTGCCAGCAGTTTGCCCTACTCCGCCACGGGCGGACGGCCCCAGCATTTT

v_gene: TRBV7-9
abundance: .
j_gene: TRBJ2-2
d_gene: .
CDR3aa: CASSLEASRQAGELFF
CDR3nt: TGTGCCAGCAGCTTAGAGGCGTCCCGCCAGGCCGGGGAGCTGTTTTTT

v_gene: TRBV18
abundance: .
j_gene: TRBJ2-7
d_gene: .
CDR3aa: CASSSTGSEQYF
CDR3nt: TGTGCCAGCTCATCCACAGGGAGCGAGCAGTACTTC

v_gene: TRBV9
abundance: .
j_gene: TRBJ2-7
d_gene: .
CDR3aa: CASSVNYFLGEQYF
CDR3nt: TGTGCCAGCAGCGTCAACTACTTCCTAGGCGAGCAGTACTTC

v_gene: TRBV9
abundance: .
j_gene: TRBJ2-1
d_gene: .
CDR3aa: CASSTPTREQFF
CDR3nt: TGTGCCAGCAGCACCCCCACACGGGAGCAGTTCTTC

v_gene: TRBV10-3
abundance: .
j_gene: TRBJ2-1
d_gene: TRBD2
CDR3aa: CAISVRSGGPNEQFF
CDR3nt: TGTGCCATCAGTGTACGAAGCGGGGGGCCCAATGAGCAGTTCTTC

v_gene: TRBV30
abundance: .
j_gene: TRBJ2-3
d_gene: .
CDR3aa: CAWSVGQPGDTQYF
CDR3nt: TGTGCCTGGAGCGTAGGGCAGCCAGGGGATACGCAGTATTTT

v_gene: TRBV7-2
abundance: .
j_gene: TRBJ1-5
d_gene: .
CDR3aa: CASSLEAGRQPQHF
CDR3nt: TGTGCCAGCAGCTTAGAGGCGGGGCGGCAGCCCCAGCATTTT

v_gene: TRBV5-1
abundance: once
j_gene: TRBJ2-5
d_gene: .
CDR3aa: CASSQMVDSQETQYF
CDR3nt: TGCGCCAGCAGCCAAATGGTGGACAGCCAAGAGACCCAGTACTTC

v_gene: TRBV7-2
abundance: once
j_gene: TRBJ2-3
d_gene: .
CDR3aa: CASSFAQLATQYF
CDR3nt: TGTGCCAGCAGCTTTGCTCAGCTGGCTACGCAGTATTTT

v_gene: TRBV11-1
abundance: .
j_gene: TRBJ2-3
d_gene: .
CDR3aa: CASSPGPGAKSTDTQYF
CDR3nt: TGTGCCAGCAGCCCGGGGCCTGGGGCGAAGAGCACAGATACGCAGTATTTT

v_gene: TRBV7-2
abundance: .
j_gene: TRBJ2-3
d_gene: .
CDR3aa: CASSLGPTDTQYF
CDR3nt: TGTGCCAGCAGCCTGGGACCCACAGATACGCAGTATTTT

v_gene: TRBV29-1
abundance: once
j_gene: TRBJ2-5
d_gene: TRBD2
CDR3aa: CSVDPSGTSGGGTQYF
CDR3nt: TGCAGCGTTGATCCTAGCGGGACTAGCGGAGGAGGGACCCAGTACTTC

v_gene: TRBV7-2
abundance: .
j_gene: TRBJ2-1
d_gene: TRBD1
CDR3aa: CASSLGRTGVVGNEQFF
CDR3nt: TGTGCCAGCAGCTTAGGCCGAACAGGGGTGGTCGGCAATGAGCAGTTCTTC

v_gene: TRBV25-1
abundance: .
j_gene: TRBJ1-2
d_gene: TRBD1
CDR3aa: CASIRDRINYGYTF
CDR3nt: TGTGCCAGCATACGGGACAGGATCAACTATGGCTACACCTTC

v_gene: TRBV7-2
abundance: .
j_gene: TRBJ2-2
d_gene: .
CDR3aa: CASSLVGGRNTGELFF
CDR3nt: TGTGCCAGCAGCTTAGTCGGGGGTAGGAACACCGGGGAGCTGTTTTTT

v_gene: TRBV5-6
abundance: .
j_gene: TRBJ1-2
d_gene: TRBD1
CDR3aa: CASSSDRGRGGGYTF
CDR3nt: TGTGCCAGCAGCTCGGACAGGGGGCGCGGGGGTGGCTACACCTTC

v_gene: TRBV19
abundance: .
j_gene: TRBJ1-4
d_gene: .
CDR3aa: CASSIQGATNEKLFF
CDR3nt: TGTGCCAGTAGTATCCAGGGTGCAACTAATGAAAAACTGTTTTTT

v_gene: TRBV9
abundance: .
j_gene: TRBJ2-3
d_gene: .
CDR3aa: CASSVDRLLTDTQYF
CDR3nt: TGTGCCAGCAGCGTAGACAGGCTCCTCACAGATACGCAGTATTTT

v_gene: TRBV7-3
abundance: once
j_gene: TRBJ2-5
d_gene: TRBD2
CDR3aa: CASSPGLAGAPRGETQYF
CDR3nt: TGTGCCAGCAGCCCCGGGCTAGCGGGGGCCCCGAGGGGGGAGACCCAGTACTTC

v_gene: TRBV7-3
abundance: .
j_gene: TRBJ1-6
d_gene: .
CDR3aa: CASSLGQPNNSPLHF
CDR3nt: TGTGCCAGCAGCCTCGGACAGCCCAATAATTCACCCCTCCACTTT

v_gene: TRBV7-9
abundance: once
j_gene: TRBJ1-2
d_gene: TRBD1
CDR3aa: CASSLPGQGAKGYTF
CDR3nt: TGTGCCAGCAGCTTACCGGGACAGGGGGCGAAGGGCTACACCTTC

v_gene: TRBV7-2
abundance: .
j_gene: TRBJ1-1
d_gene: .
CDR3aa: CASSLGLAGKNTEAFF
CDR3nt: TGTGCCAGCAGCTTAGGTTTGGCAGGGAAGAACACTGAAGCTTTCTTT

v_gene: TRBV5-6
abundance: .
j_gene: TRBJ1-1
d_gene: .
CDR3aa: CASSLASYTEAFF
CDR3nt: TGTGCCAGCAGCTTGGCCTCGTACACTGAAGCTTTCTTT

v_gene: TRBV7-2
abundance: .
j_gene: TRBJ1-2
d_gene: .
CDR3aa: CASTDRFAAYGYTF
CDR3nt: TGTGCCAGCACCGACAGGTTCGCGGCCTATGGCTACACCTTC

v_gene: TRBV7-2
abundance: .
j_gene: TRBJ2-7
d_gene: .
CDR3aa: CASSFDGSYEQYF
CDR3nt: TGTGCCAGCAGCTTCGACGGCTCCTACGAGCAGTACTTC

v_gene: TRBV19
abundance: .
j_gene: TRBJ1-1
d_gene: .
CDR3aa: CASSKGTTLNTEAFF
CDR3nt: TGTGCCAGTAGTAAGGGGACAACTTTGAACACTGAAGCTTTCTTT

v_gene: TRBV6-1
abundance: once
j_gene: TRBJ1-1
d_gene: .
CDR3aa: CASSEVFPLNTEAFF
CDR3nt: TGTGCCAGCAGTGAGGTGTTCCCTTTGAACACTGAAGCTTTCTTT

v_gene: TRBV4-1
abundance: .
j_gene: TRBJ2-7
d_gene: .
CDR3aa: CASSQGPSGGEQYF
CDR3nt: TGCGCCAGCAGCCAAGGTCCCTCGGGCGGCGAGCAGTACTTC

v_gene: TRBV4-1
abundance: .
j_gene: TRBJ1-5
d_gene: .
CDR3aa: CASSQGLGRKRDQPQHF
CDR3nt: TGCGCCAGCAGCCAAGGTTTGGGCCGGAAGCGAGATCAGCCCCAGCATTTT

v_gene: TRBV18
abundance: .
j_gene: TRBJ2-1
d_gene: TRBD2
CDR3aa: CASSPGGLARNEQFF
CDR3nt: TGTGCCAGCTCACCGGGGGGACTAGCCAGGAATGAGCAGTTCTTC

v_gene: TRBV5-1
abundance: .
j_gene: TRBJ1-4
d_gene: .
CDR3aa: CASSLEGRGEKLFF
CDR3nt: TGCGCCAGCAGCTTGGAGGGCAGGGGAGAAAAACTGTTTTTT

v_gene: TRBV7-2
abundance: .
j_gene: TRBJ2-1
d_gene: .
CDR3aa: CASSSYKNNEQFF
CDR3nt: TGTGCCAGCAGCTCCTACAAAAACAATGAGCAGTTCTTC

v_gene: TRBV4-1
abundance: .
j_gene: TRBJ2-3
d_gene: .
CDR3aa: CASSHGERTDTQYF
CDR3nt: TGCGCCAGCAGCCATGGGGAGAGGACAGATACGCAGTATTTT

v_gene: TRBV5-1
abundance: .
j_gene: TRBJ2-2
d_gene: .
CDR3aa: CASSLVVDTGELFF
CDR3nt: TGCGCCAGCAGCTTGGTGGTGGACACCGGGGAGCTGTTTTTT

v_gene: TRBV28
abundance: once
j_gene: TRBJ2-1
d_gene: .
CDR3aa: CASSLAQNYNEQFF
CDR3nt: TGTGCCAGCAGTCTAGCTCAGAACTACAATGAGCAGTTCTTC

v_gene: TRBV7-3
abundance: .
j_gene: TRBJ2-1
d_gene: TRBD2
CDR3aa: CASSPRLAGVDEQFF
CDR3nt: TGTGCCAGCAGCCCCCGGCTAGCGGGGGTGGATGAGCAGTTCTTC

v_gene: TRBV6-5
abundance: .
j_gene: TRBJ2-3
d_gene: .
CDR3aa: CASSYSRGSTDTQYF
CDR3nt: TGTGCCAGCAGTTACTCGAGGGGGAGCACAGATACGCAGTATTTT

v_gene: TRBV11-3
abundance: .
j_gene: TRBJ2-3
d_gene: .
CDR3aa: CASSLDSDTQYF
CDR3nt: TGTGCCAGCAGCTTAGATTCCGATACGCAGTATTTT

v_gene: TRBV19
abundance: .
j_gene: TRBJ2-7
d_gene: .
CDR3aa: CASSMGPPSYEQYF
CDR3nt: TGTGCCAGTAGTATGGGACCGCCGTCCTACGAGCAGTACTTC

v_gene: TRBV10-3
abundance: .
j_gene: TRBJ2-1
d_gene: .
CDR3aa: CAIRGGFYNEQFF
CDR3nt: TGTGCCATCAGGGGGGGCTTCTACAATGAGCAGTTCTTC

v_gene: TRBV7-6
abundance: .
j_gene: TRBJ1-2
d_gene: .
CDR3aa: CASSSWGLSSYTF
CDR3nt: TGTGCCAGCAGCTCCTGGGGGCTCTCGAGCTACACCTTC

v_gene: TRBV30
abundance: few
j_gene: TRBJ1-1
d_gene: .
CDR3aa: CACIRSAEAFF
CDR3nt: TGTGCCTGTATTAGGAGTGCTGAAGCTTTCTTT

v_gene: TRBV19
abundance: .
j_gene: TRBJ1-2
d_gene: TRBD1
CDR3aa: CASSRQGGYGYTF
CDR3nt: TGTGCCAGTAGTAGACAGGGGGGCTATGGCTACACCTTC

v_gene: TRBV7-2
abundance: once
j_gene: TRBJ2-5
d_gene: TRBD2
CDR3aa: CASSLFLAGETQYF
CDR3nt: TGTGCCAGCAGCTTGTTTCTAGCGGGAGAGACCCAGTACTTC

v_gene: TRBV5-1
abundance: .
j_gene: TRBJ1-1
d_gene: .
CDR3aa: CASKTENTEAFF
CDR3nt: TGCGCCAGCAAAACAGAGAACACTGAAGCTTTCTTT

v_gene: TRBV7-8
abundance: .
j_gene: TRBJ2-7
d_gene: TRBD1
CDR3aa: CASSLIGGQVSYEQYF
CDR3nt: TGTGCCAGCAGCTTAATTGGGGGACAGGTCTCCTACGAGCAGTACTTC

v_gene: TRBV10-1
abundance: .
j_gene: TRBJ2-1
d_gene: .
CDR3aa: CASTGPPPGAEQFF
CDR3nt: TGCGCCAGCACCGGGCCTCCACCTGGCGCCGAGCAGTTCTTC

v_gene: TRBV20-1
abundance: .
j_gene: TRBJ2-5
d_gene: .
CDR3aa: CSAQEETQYF
CDR3nt: TGCAGTGCTCAAGAAGAGACCCAGTACTTC

v_gene: TRBV30
abundance: .
j_gene: TRBJ1-2
d_gene: .
CDR3aa: CAWPRGGGQGNTF
CDR3nt: TGTGCCTGGCCCCGAGGGGGAGGACAAGGCAACACCTTC

v_gene: TRBV18
abundance: .
j_gene: TRBJ1-1
d_gene: .
CDR3aa: CASSPPGMTAREAFF
CDR3nt: TGTGCCAGCTCACCACCGGGTATGACAGCCAGAGAAGCTTTCTTT